This T cell receptor beta chain was identified in a study of T cells in localized non-small cell lung cancer. General study findings and limits: In adjacent lung appeared a median approximately 61 of the top 100 tumor clones.

Trimming cost V 4 bases and J 6 bases, with 19 bases left between them. Germline CDR1 reads SGHRS; CDR2 reads YFSETQ. The CDR3 has 15 amino acids. As concerns this clone: As yet, its antigen is unknown.

Sequenced by immunoSEQ multiplex PCR; TCRdb stores in-frame clones only, minus some. The sample records about 12,000 clones, approximately 88% being singletons. Source: peripheral blood, taken before any cancer treatment. This receptor was taken from a male donor aged 60 or over with stage I squamous cell lung carcinoma. The V and J genes are TRBV5-1 and TRBJ1-2; a weak D match, TRBD1 (5 bases). CDR3 in DNA: TGCGCCAGCAGCCCGCCGGGCAGGACACTTAATGGCTACACCTTC. Protein sequence: CASSPPGRTLNGYTF.